This TCR beta chain was observed in a study of cytomegalovirus exposure and HLA in healthy donors. Study summary: A prior study identified just under 120 million unique TCR beta sequences from 190 million or so T cells.

CDR1 and CDR2 (germline): SGHRS, YFSETQ. Trimming at V came to 0 bases and at J to 1 base, leaving 2 bases not matched to a gene. CDR3 length: 15 amino acids. Regarding the study as a whole: The study labeled more than 150 TCR beta chains cytomegalovirus-associated. An analysis that was carried out later associated 16,951 TCR beta sequences with HLA alleles at 0.05 false discovery rate.

The study ran its PCR with 60 Vbeta and 13 Jbeta primers. The data were produced by immunoSEQ multiplex PCR, yet TCRdb's version contains in-frame clones alone and is incomplete. The sample has 110,000 or so clones, around 77% seen once; the top ten hold roughly 6%. This clone occurred a few times. Its antigen remains unidentified. V usage is TRBV5-1 and J usage is TRBJ2-7, with 9 positions matching TRBD2. Sequencing input: PBMCs. This TCR was sampled from a man between 18 and 29 years old in good health and CMV-seropositive. Here the CDR3 reads CASSLGLAASYEQYF. CDR3 DNA: TGCGCCAGCAGCTTGGGACTAGCGGCGTCCTACGAGCAGTACTTC.